The next 26 T cell receptor beta chains were all read from a single sample in a study of blood T cell repertoires in COVID-19. The table came from immunoSEQ multiplex PCR; TCRdb's copy has only in-frame clones and leaves some out. The sample carries about 220,000 clones, approximately 86% recorded once. Sequenced input: peripheral blood. These receptors were obtained from a woman of 80 years or more with acute or convalescent COVID-19.

The chain combines TRBV2 with TRBJ1-4; D perhaps matches TRBD1 (6 bases). V was clipped by 7 bases and J by 4 bases, with 13 bases between them. This CDR3 has 14 amino acids. Germline V gives CDR1 SNHLY, CDR2 FYNNEI. In nucleotides, the CDR3 is TGTGCCAGCAACGAACAGGGCTATAATGAAAAACTGTTTTTT. This translates into CASNEQGYNEKLFF.

The V and J genes are TRBV5-6 and TRBJ1-1; possible D gene TRBD1, 5 bases. The CDR3 loop spans 15 amino acids. The germline gives CDR1 SGHDT, CDR2 YYEEEE. The V gene lost 0 bases and the J gene lost 4 bases, with 13 bases spanning the gap. The CDR3 here is CASSLVVWGGTEAFF. CDR3 in DNA: TGTGCCAGCAGCTTGGTGGTTTGGGGGGGCACTGAAGCTTTCTTT.

The J gene is TRBJ1-6, the V gene TRBV27; 8 bases match TRBD1. The trim removed 5 bases at V and 6 bases at J, leaving 9 bases unmatched. CDR3 size: 16 residues. Germline V lookup: CDR1 MNHEY, CDR2 SMNVEV (reference sequence). The DNA of the CDR3 is TGTGCCAGCAGTCCCTACAACGACAGGGGTAATTCACCCCTCCACTTT. Residues: CASSPYNDRGNSPLHF.

The J gene is TRBJ2-5, the V gene TRBV7-2; 13 bases align to TRBD2. CDR1 SGHTA and CDR2 FQGNSA come from the germline V gene. V lost 5 bases to trimming and J lost 2 bases; unmatched junction nucleotides: 5. The CDR3 is 16 residues long. The CDR3 protein is CASSPPLAGGQETQYF. Written as DNA, the CDR3 is TGTGCCAGCAGCCCACCACTAGCGGGGGGGCAAGAGACCCAGTACTTC.

This chain links TRBV7-2 with TRBJ2-1, with TRBD2 matching 8 bases. CDR3 length: 18 amino acids. J lost 4 bases, V lost 5 bases, and 16 bases had no gene match. Germline values: CDR1 SGHTA, CDR2 FQGNSA. CDR3 nucleotide sequence: TGTGCCAGCAGCAATATGGGGGCTCGCGGGGGGAGTTACAATGAGCAGTTCTTC. This gives the protein CASSNMGARGGSYNEQFF.

The rearrangement joins TRBV6-6 to TRBJ2-2, with TRBD1 as a possible D gene (5 bases). This CDR3 has 15 residues. V lost 10 bases to trimming and J lost 0 bases, with 15 bases between them. Germline lookup yields CDR1 MNHNY and CDR2 SVGAGI (reference sequence). CDR3 in amino acids: CATPWGNSNTGELFF. The DNA for the CDR3 is TGTGCCACCCCCTGGGGCAACTCGAACACCGGGGAGCTGTTTTTT.

The J gene is TRBJ1-6, the V gene TRBV6-2 or TRBV6-3; D is ambiguous. The CDR3 is 11 residues long. V was cut by 2 bases and J by 15 bases, with 8 bases left in between. Germline V gives CDR1 MNHEY, CDR2 SVGEGT. Written as DNA, the CDR3 is TGTGCCAGCAGTTACGGCACGCTCCTCCACTTT. Translation gives CASSYGTLLHF.

The chain carries TRBV6-5 and TRBJ1-4; 7 bases agree with TRBD1. This CDR3 is 14 amino acids long. CDR1 and CDR2 from the germline V gene are MNHEY and SVGAGI. The J segment lost 8 bases and the V segment lost 2 bases, leaving 5 bases of the junction unmatched. The CDR3 DNA sequence: TGTGCCAGCAGTTACAGACAGGGAGGCGAAAAACTGTTTTTT. Residues: CASSYRQGGEKLFF.

This clone is a singleton in its sample. V usage is TRBV3-1 (or the pseudogene TRBV3-2) and J usage is TRBJ2-1, with 10 bases lining up with TRBD1. Germline loops: CDR1 LGHDT, CDR2 YNNKEL (reference sequence). V shed 2 bases, J shed 7 bases, and the junction held 8 bases outside the gene matches. The CDR3 has 16 residues. The CDR3 reads CASSQSGTGAANEQFF. The CDR3 DNA is TGTGCCAGCAGCCAAAGTGGGACAGGGGCCGCAAATGAGCAGTTCTTC.

The chain links TRBV11-3 to TRBJ1-1; unclear D gene. The V end was cut by 4 bases, the J end by 13 bases, with 16 bases between. Germline lookup yields CDR1 SGHNT and CDR2 YENEEA. This CDR3 is 12 amino acids long. This CDR3 is CASSSASLTVFF. The CDR3 region has the DNA TGTGCCAGCAGCTCCGCCTCCCTAACCGTTTTCTTT.

This clone was seen a few times. The chain combines TRBV10-3 with TRBJ1-1; TRBD1 matches at 7 bases. V lost 10 bases to trimming and J lost 4 bases; unmatched junction nucleotides: 9. There are 13 residues in the CDR3. CDR1 and CDR2 from the germline V gene are ENHRY and SYGVKD. CDR3 amino acids: CATVGGAGTEAFF. As DNA, the CDR3 is TGTGCCACCGTAGGGGGCGCCGGCACTGAAGCTTTCTTT.

For the CDR3, the DNA is TGTGCCAGCAGGCCTGGGGGAGGGCCCGATCAGCCCCAGCATTTT. Amino acid sequence: CASRPGGGPDQPQHF. The V call is TRBV28, the J call TRBJ1-5, with a tentative D call TRBD1 (5 bases). CDR3 size: 15 residues. With 6 bases removed from V and 5 bases from J, the gap between germline ends came to 17 bases. Germline V gene sequence: CDR1 MDHEN, CDR2 SYDVKM.

The chain employs TRBV7-2 and TRBJ1-1; TRBD1 matches 8 bases. The CDR3 sequence is 13 residues long. After removal of 10 bases from V and 4 bases from J, the junction contained 8 bases not matched to a gene. Germline loops: CDR1 SGHTA, CDR2 FQGNSA. The CDR3 bases are TGTGCCACCCGGCTACAGGGGGGCACTGAAGCTTTCTTT. Protein: CATRLQGGTEAFF. The full variable domain, completed using reference TRBV7-2 and TRBJ1-1, is GAGVSQSPSNKVTEKGKDVELRCDPISGHTALYWYRQSLGQGLEFLIYFQGNSAPDKSGLPSDRFSAERTGGSVSTLTIQRTQQEDSAVYLCATRLQGGTEAFFGQGTRLTVV.

Remarks on this clone: Compared with germline, one end of the junction differs, possibly owing to a read error. The genes are TRBV7-7 and TRBJ2-5; the D gene is possibly TRBD2 (5 bases). CDR3 length: 13 residues. Germline CDR1 SSHAT, CDR2 FNYEAQ (reference sequence). Written as DNA, the CDR3 is TGTGCTAGCAGCCCCCTGTTGGGAGCTACCCAGTACTTC. Protein product: CASSPLLGATQYF.

The chain combines TRBV11-2 with TRBJ2-1, with 8 bases fitting TRBD2. Germline assignment: CDR1 SGHAT and CDR2 FQNNGV. The junction had 6 bases not matched to a gene; V was cut back by 0 bases and J by 5 bases. This CDR3 region has 16 residues. CDR3 loop: CASSLDFGGGNNEQFF. CDR3 DNA sequence: TGTGCCAGCAGCTTAGATTTCGGGGGGGGAAACAATGAGCAGTTCTTC.

This chain connects TRBV11-2 to TRBJ2-3; 10 bases match TRBD2. The ends lost 5 bases at V and 1 base at J; junction bases unmatched: 9. There are 17 residues in the CDR3. In germline, CDR1 is SGHAT, CDR2 FQNNGV. The CDR3 DNA is TGTGCCAGCAGCACCCGAGCGGGGGGGCGCGGCACAGATACGCAGTATTTT. Translating gives CASSTRAGGRGTDTQYF.

The J gene is TRBJ1-5, the V gene TRBV9; TRBD1 might be the D (6 bases). V was cut by 0 bases and J by 6 bases, with 10 bases left in between. Germline lookup yields CDR1 SGDLS and CDR2 YYNGEE. CDR3 length: 14 residues. This chain's CDR3 is CASSVGQGFQPQHF. As DNA, the CDR3 is TGTGCCAGCAGCGTAGGCCAGGGGTTTCAGCCCCAGCATTTT. The variable domain in full, with the rest retrieved from reference TRBV9 and TRBJ1-5, is DSGVTQTPKHLITATGQRVTLRCSPRSGDLSVYWYQQSLDQGLQFLIQYYNGEERAKGNILERFSAQQFPDLHSELNLSSLELGDSALYFCASSVGQGFQPQHFGDGTRLSIL.

The chain joins TRBV25-1 to TRBJ1-3; D call uncertain. This CDR3 comprises 15 residues. With 3 bases removed from V and 7 bases from J, the gap between germline ends came to 16 bases. Germline assignment: CDR1 MGHDK and CDR2 SYGVNS. The CDR3 DNA is TGTGCCAGCAGTGACCACGGGGTTATCTCTAACACCATATATTTT. It translates to CASSDHGVISNTIYF. Supplemented by reference TRBV25-1 and TRBJ1-3, the full variable domain reads EADIYQTPRYLVIGTGKKITLECSQTMGHDKMYWYQQDPGMELHLIHYSYGVNSTEKGDLSSESTVSRIRTEHFPLTLESARPSHTSQYLCASSDHGVISNTIYFGEGSWLTVV.

This rearrangement joins TRBV11-2 to TRBJ1-4; D gene uncertain. The V end lost 6 bases, the J end lost 0 bases, and 14 bases lay between the germline ends. The CDR3 is 16 amino acids. Germline V gene lookup returns CDR1 SGHAT and CDR2 FQNNGV. The CDR3 reads CASSQISVTTNEKLFF. In nucleotides, the CDR3 is TGTGCCAGCAGTCAAATCAGCGTGACAACTAATGAAAAACTGTTTTTT.

A few counts support this clone. This chain links TRBV7-6 with TRBJ2-3; 7 bases map to TRBD2. V lost 4 bases, J lost 3 bases, and 7 bases stayed unmatched. The CDR3 is 15 amino acids. The V gene's germline CDR1 is SGHVS and CDR2 FNYEAQ. The CDR3, as DNA: TGTGCCAGCAGCTCCGTTGGACTAGTTACAGATACGCAGTATTTT. Encoded protein: CASSSVGLVTDTQYF.

The rearrangement joins TRBV6-5 to TRBJ1-2, with D possibly matching TRBD1 (5 bases). The CDR3 runs 13 residues. V lost 6 bases and J 4 bases, leaving 12 bases between the germline ends. CDR1 and CDR2 (germline): MNHEY, SVGAGI. This CDR3 is CASSETGGYGYTF. Here the CDR3 DNA reads TGTGCCAGCAGCGAGACGGGGGGCTATGGCTACACCTTC.

The chain joins TRBV3-1 (or the pseudogene TRBV3-2) to TRBJ1-2; a possible D gene is TRBD1 (6 bases). This CDR3 comprises 16 residues. Germline V gives CDR1 LGHDT, CDR2 YNNKEL (reference sequence). Trimming took 4 bases from V and 2 from J, leaving 17 bases between them. DNA of the CDR3: TGTGCCAGCAGCCCCCTCCTCGGGGGGCGAAACTATGGCTACACCTTC. As protein: CASSPLLGGRNYGYTF.

This clone was detected once. The chain couples TRBV3-1 (or the pseudogene TRBV3-2) to TRBJ2-1; D is ambiguous. V lost 2 bases and J 5 bases, leaving 25 bases between the germline ends. This CDR3 contains 19 residues. Per the germline V gene, CDR1 is LGHDT and CDR2 is YNNKEL (reference sequence). In nucleotides, the CDR3 is TGTGCCAGCAGCCAACATCGACTCGCCCTTGGCGGAGTAGACAATGAGCAGTTCTTC. It codes for CASSQHRLALGGVDNEQFF.

This clone was seen a single time. The rearrangement links TRBV7-2 to TRBJ2-2, with 13 bases identical to TRBD2. The CDR3 length is 18 residues. Trimming took 5 bases from V and 0 from J; bases not matched to a gene: 6. Germline V gene data show CDR1 as SGHTA and CDR2 as FQGNSA. CDR3 DNA sequence: TGTGCCAGCAGCGTGACTAGCGGGGGGTCGACGAACACCGGGGAGCTGTTTTTT. Residues: CASSVTSGGSTNTGELFF.

CDR3 in amino acids: CASSFSRGTEAFF. CDR3 in DNA: TGTGCCAGCAGTTTCTCGAGGGGGACTGAAGCTTTCTTT. V and J are TRBV12-3 or TRBV12-4 and TRBJ1-1, with D maybe TRBD1 (6 bases). V was trimmed by 3 bases and J by 5 bases, leaving 10 bases between them. CDR3 length: 13 amino acids.

The chain carries TRBV27 and TRBJ2-3; D call uncertain. CDR1 and CDR2 from the germline V gene are MNHEY and SMNVEV (reference sequence). The CDR3 loop spans 14 amino acids. The V and J ends lost 3 bases and 1 base respectively, with 8 bases between them. The CDR3 is CASSFTTRTDTQYF. CDR3 bases: TGTGCCAGCAGTTTTACAACACGCACAGATACGCAGTATTTT.